Shown below are 9 T cell receptor beta chains from a single sample sequenced in a study of CD8 T cells in Susac syndrome. RNA in amounts of roughly 0.45 to 1 ug was reverse transcribed with random hexamers. Using its own MiXCR run on the immunoSEQ multiplex PCR reads, TCRdb lists one record per CDR3 protein. In the table there are 180,000 or so distinct CDR3 sequences, 90% to 95% of which are singletons. Sample: CD4+ T cells from PBMCs. Receptor source: a human donor in good health.

The rearrangement joins TRBV20-1 to TRBJ2-1; D remains unclear. The CDR3 has 15 amino acids. Germline V gene data show CDR1 as DFQATT and CDR2 as SNEGSKA (reference sequence). The V and J ends lost 3 bases and 8 bases respectively, with 20 bases between them. CDR3 bases: TGCAGTGCTAGGATTGGCTCACTGATTGTGGATGAGCAGTTCTTC. It yields the protein CSARIGSLIVDEQFF.

This clonotype has a single count. The V and J genes are TRBV6-6 and TRBJ2-7; D remains ambiguous. Germline assignment: CDR1 MNHNY and CDR2 SVGAGI (reference sequence). Trimming took 2 bases from V and 6 from J, leaving 8 bases between them. CDR3 length: 12 residues. CDR3 amino acids: CASSYVAGEQYF. For the CDR3, the DNA is TGTGCCAGCAGTTACGTGGCAGGCGAGCAGTACTTC.

The rearrangement links TRBV7-3 to TRBJ2-1, with 8 nucleotides matching TRBD2. V shed 2 bases, J shed 4 bases, and the junction held 4 bases outside the gene matches. Germline V gene lookup returns CDR1 SGHTA and CDR2 FQGTGA. The CDR3 totals 15 residues. CDR3 DNA sequence: TGTGCCAGCAGCTTACAAGCGGGGGCGTACAATGAGCAGTTCTTC. This gives the protein CASSLQAGAYNEQFF.

The rearrangement joins TRBV30 to TRBJ2-7; D call uncertain. Deletions cut 0 bases from V and 1 base from J, with 13 bases between. The V gene's germline CDR1 is GTSNPN and CDR2 SVGIG (reference sequence). The length of the CDR3 is 15 residues. The CDR3 bases are TGTGCCTGGAGTGTAGCTCTCGGCAGATCCTACGAGCAGTACTTC. Translating it yields CAWSVALGRSYEQYF.

The CDR3 spells CASSVAADRPKYF. CDR3 DNA sequence: TGTGCCAGCAGCGTAGCTGCGGACAGGCCAAAGTACTTC. This chain connects TRBV9 to TRBJ2-7; TRBD1 matches at 7 bases. The length of the CDR3 is 13 residues. Germline trimming cut 0 bases from V and 11 bases from J; bases unmatched to any gene: 8. The germline CDR1 and CDR2 sequences are SGDLS and YYNGEE.

This chain connects TRBV28 to TRBJ1-6, with unresolved D. Germline values: CDR1 MDHEN, CDR2 SYDVKM. The CDR3 is made up of 14 amino acids. The V end was cut by 7 bases, the J end by 6 bases, with 13 bases between. CDR3: CASTVRAANSPLHF. The CDR3 nucleotides read TGTGCCAGCACCGTGAGGGCGGCTAATTCACCCCTCCACTTT.

J is TRBJ1-1 and V is TRBV20-1, with 11 bases aligning to TRBD1. Germline V gene lookup returns CDR1 DFQATT and CDR2 SNEGSKA (reference sequence). The CDR3 consists of 16 residues. With V trimmed by 6 bases and J by 5 bases, 14 bases remained unmatched. As DNA, the CDR3 is TGCAGTGCCACGCGGCCCGCCGGGACAGGGGGGACTGAAGCTTTCTTT. Residues: CSATRPAGTGGTEAFF.

The chain recombines TRBV3-1 with TRBJ1-2, with D unresolved. V lost 0 bases, J lost 0 bases, and 5 bases lay in between. Germline V CDR1 and CDR2: LGHDT, YNNKEL (reference sequence). This CDR3 has 14 amino acids. The CDR3 coding sequence is TGTGCCAGCAGCCAAGATCGGGCTAACTATGGCTACACCTTC. Its protein is CASSQDRANYGYTF.

The chain has TRBV9 and TRBJ2-2; D is possibly TRBD1 or TRBD2 (6 bases each). Germline V CDR1 and CDR2: SGDLS, YYNGEE. V lost 2 bases and J lost 1, with 12 bases in between. This CDR3 spans 16 amino acids. CDR3: CASSVRGGQNTGELFF. CDR3 bases: TGTGCCAGCAGCGTCAGAGGGGGGCAGAACACCGGGGAGCTGTTTTTT.